This T cell receptor (beta chain) was sequenced in a study of shared clonotypes between healthy human individuals. Whole-study results and caveats: Clonotypes shared by all four sorted-subset donors had higher generation probabilities than non-shared clonotypes.

Sequencing was performed with immunoSEQ multiplex PCR; in TCRdb, only in-frame clones are kept and a portion is missing. The sample has about 2.1 million clones, 93% seen once. The CDR3 runs to 13 residues. Germline lookup yields CDR1 SGHVS and CDR2 FQNEAQ. Trimming took off 4 bases at V and 6 bases at J, with 10 bases between the two ends. As for this clone: What it recognizes is unknown.

Terminally differentiated effector memory CD45RA+ cells were left out of the naive CD8 fraction, which was CD45RO-negative and positively selected for CCR7. The receptor was isolated from a man between 18 and 29 years old in good health. Some clones in this sample may be carry-over from other donors' samples. Specimen: naive CD8+ T cells from PBMCs. The chain combines TRBV7-8 with TRBJ2-1; a possible D gene is TRBD1 (5 bases). DNA for the CDR3: TGTGCCAGCAGCTCCGGACAAGTCAATGAGCAGTTCTTC. This sequence encodes CASSSGQVNEQFF. Filled out from reference TRBV7-8 and TRBJ2-1, the complete variable domain reads GAGVSQSPRYKVAKRGQDVALRCDPISGHVSLFWYQQALGQGPEFLTYFQNEAQLDKSGLPSDRFFAERPEGSVSTLKIQRTQQEDSAVYLCASSSGQVNEQFFGPGTRLTVL.